These 18 T cell receptor beta chains came from one sample sequenced in a study of CD8 T cells in ankylosing spondylitis. TCRdb re-called the 5' RACE reads with MiXCR, one entry per CDR3 protein. The table records almost 250,000 distinct CDR3 sequences, roughly 32% of them present only once. The sequenced material came from blood, either unsorted or a sorted T cell fraction (not recorded which). All receptors derive from a male donor with ankylosing spondylitis or in good health (not recorded which).

CDR3 DNA: TGTGCCAGCAGTGAATGGGACAGGGTGAACTATGGCTACACCTTC. The encoded protein is CASSEWDRVNYGYTF. This chain uses TRBV25-1 with TRBJ1-2; 9 bases match TRBD1. The CDR3 has 15 residues. The ends lost 1 base at V and 2 bases at J; junction bases unmatched: 2. Germline loops: CDR1 MGHDK, CDR2 SYGVNS.

V gene TRBV20-1 combines with J gene TRBJ2-1; TRBD1 matches at 7 bases. Per the germline V gene, CDR1 is DFQATT and CDR2 is SNEGSKA (reference sequence). Losses at the gene ends were 4 bases for V and 1 base for J; bases not matched to a gene: 4. CDR3 length: 14 amino acids. CDR3 sequence (DNA): TGCAGTGCTATTCGACAGGGATCCTACAATGAGCAGTTCTTC. It encodes CSAIRQGSYNEQFF.

This clonotype was recorded many times. The chain's CDR3 is CASSIEPWEALQFF. The CDR3 DNA reads TGTGCCAGTAGTATAGAGCCGTGGGAGGCTCTACAGTTCTTC. V is TRBV19 and J is TRBJ2-1, with a weak D call TRBD2 (6 bases). Looked up from germline, CDR1 is LNHDA and CDR2 is SQIVND (reference sequence). Deletions cut 0 bases from V and 13 bases from J, with 16 bases between. The CDR3 sequence is 14 residues long.

The rearrangement links TRBV2 to TRBJ2-2; 11 nucleotides agree with TRBD1. Looked up from germline, CDR1 is SNHLY and CDR2 is FYNNEI. Losses at the gene ends were 6 bases for V and 3 bases for J; bases not matched to a gene: 15. The CDR3 runs 19 residues. CDR3 sequence reads: CASRGIRDRGSGHTGELFF. For the CDR3, the DNA is TGTGCCAGCAGGGGGATCCGGGACAGGGGGTCAGGCCACACCGGGGAGCTGTTTTTT.

The chain couples TRBV28 to TRBJ2-5; TRBD2 matches at 10 bases. V lost 6 bases and J lost 2; bases outside the gene matches: 6. Looked up from germline, CDR1 is MDHEN and CDR2 is SYDVKM. The CDR3 has 15 residues. The CDR3 region has the DNA TGTGCCAGCAGCGCTAGCGGGGGCACACAAGAGACCCAGTACTTC. Protein sequence: CASSASGGTQETQYF.

The chain joins TRBV10-3 to TRBJ2-3, with a possible D match to TRBD1 (5 bases). The V gene lost 4 bases and the J gene lost 4 bases, with 18 bases spanning the gap. The V gene's germline CDR1 is ENHRY and CDR2 SYGVKD. This CDR3 is built from 16 residues. CDR3 protein: CAISVSLPGIPDTQYF. The CDR3 region has the DNA TGTGCCATCAGTGTATCCTTACCAGGGATACCAGATACGCAGTATTTT.

The gene calls are TRBV20-1 and TRBJ2-1; D unresolved. Trimming pared 3 bases from V and 8 bases from J, leaving 8 bases between. This CDR3 has 11 amino acids. Per the germline V gene, CDR1 is DFQATT and CDR2 is SNEGSKA (reference sequence). In DNA, the CDR3 is TGCAGTGCTAGTTGGGGTCATGAGCAGTTCTTC. This codes for CSASWGHEQFF.

The rearrangement links TRBV20-1 to TRBJ2-3, with 9 nucleotides matching TRBD2. In germline, CDR1 is DFQATT, CDR2 SNEGSKA (reference sequence). V dropped 6 bases and J dropped 6; count of bases not matched to a gene: 7. The length of the CDR3 is 13 residues. The CDR3 DNA reads TGCAGTGCCGCTCTAGCGGGGCTGGATACGCAGTATTTT. Translating it yields CSAALAGLDTQYF.

The chain employs TRBV5-1 and TRBJ2-5; the match to TRBD2 covers 13 bases. V was pared by 5 bases and J by 4 bases, with 17 bases of the junction left unmatched. The germline V gene encodes CDR1 SGHRS and CDR2 YFSETQ. CDR3 length: 19 amino acids. CDR3 residues: CASRLRPTSGGPQGETQYF. In DNA form, the CDR3 reads TGCGCCAGCAGATTGAGGCCGACTAGCGGGGGGCCCCAAGGAGAGACCCAGTACTTC.

This clonotype was detected only once. The V and J genes are TRBV11-2 and TRBJ2-2; 15 bases line up with TRBD2. Trimming cost V 5 bases and J 1 base; bases outside gene matches: 5. The CDR3 length is 18 residues. The germline V gene encodes CDR1 SGHAT and CDR2 FQNNGV. CDR3 in amino acids: CASSGLAGGAMNTGELFF. The CDR3 bases are TGTGCCAGCAGCGGACTAGCGGGGGGGGCAATGAACACCGGGGAGCTGTTTTTT.

The chain combines TRBV5-6 with TRBJ1-6; perhaps TRBD1 as D (5 bases). V was shortened by 4 bases and J by 14 bases, with 16 bases between the two germline ends. The CDR3 extends over 13 amino acids. Germline V gene data show CDR1 as SGHDT and CDR2 as YYEEEE. The CDR3 DNA follows: TGTGCCAGCAGCCCTGGGACGGTTGGAACCCTCCACTTT. Its protein product is CASSPGTVGTLHF.

The chain combines TRBV20-1 with TRBJ2-7; the D is unclear. The CDR3 consists of 13 residues. The germline V gene has CDR1 DFQATT and CDR2 SNEGSKA (reference sequence). The ends were cut back, 1 base at V and 2 bases at J, with 9 bases in the middle. This chain's CDR3 is CSARVAATYEQYF. CDR3 DNA sequence: TGCAGTGCTAGAGTGGCGGCTACCTACGAGCAGTACTTC.

This clonotype has more than one count but fewer than ten. The chain carries TRBV20-1 and TRBJ2-2, with TRBD2 identical over 7 bases. CDR3 length: 15 residues. The J segment lost 7 bases and the V segment lost 6 bases, leaving 14 bases of the junction unmatched. Germline V gene sequence: CDR1 DFQATT, CDR2 SNEGSKA (reference sequence). The CDR3 reads CSAISGTINRGELFF. Written as DNA, the CDR3 is TGCAGTGCGATCTCCGGGACTATTAATCGCGGGGAGCTGTTTTTT.

In its sample, this clonotype was seen a few times. The chain joins TRBV20-1 to TRBJ2-5, with 7 bases lining up with TRBD2. Germline CDR1 DFQATT, CDR2 SNEGSKA (reference sequence). The CDR3 loop spans 13 amino acids. The CDR3 reads CSPALADQETQYF. CDR3 DNA sequence: TGCAGCCCCGCCCTAGCGGACCAAGAGACCCAGTACTTC.

This clonotype was detected a few times. The rearrangement joins TRBV6-1 to TRBJ1-5; D remains unclear. V was shortened by 8 bases and J by 0 bases, with 8 bases between the two germline ends. The V gene's germline CDR1 is MNHNS and CDR2 SASEGT. The CDR3 consists of 13 residues. The CDR3, as DNA: TGTGCCAGCGGAGAGGATAGCAATCAGCCCCAGCATTTT. It translates to CASGEDSNQPQHF.

V is TRBV20-1 and J is TRBJ1-1; 8 positions agree with TRBD1. Germline V gives CDR1 DFQATT, CDR2 SNEGSKA (reference sequence). V shed 1 base, J shed 0 bases, and the junction held 4 bases outside the gene matches. This CDR3 is built from 15 residues. The CDR3 coding sequence is TGCAGTGCTAGAGTGACAGGGGATTTGAACACTGAAGCTTTCTTT. This gives the protein CSARVTGDLNTEAFF.

The chain is built from TRBV11-1 and TRBJ2-5; 8 bases are a match to TRBD2. With 3 bases clipped from V and 2 bases from J, the junction kept 5 bases outside the gene matches. Germline V gene data show CDR1 as SGHAT and CDR2 as FQDESV (reference sequence). This CDR3 has 15 amino acids. CDR3 DNA: TGTGCCAGCAGCTTTGGAGCGGGGGCGCAAGAGACCCAGTACTTC. Translating gives CASSFGAGAQETQYF. Filled out from reference TRBV11-1 and TRBJ2-5, the complete variable domain reads EAEVAQSPRYKITEKSQAVAFWCDPISGHATLYWYRQILGQGPELLVQFQDESVVDDSQLPKDRFSAERLKGVDSTLKIQPAELGDSAMYLCASSFGAGAQETQYFGPGTRLLVL.

V usage is TRBV2 and J usage is TRBJ2-3; D is possibly TRBD2 (6 bases). The CDR3 is 13 amino acids. The V gene's germline CDR1 is SNHLY and CDR2 FYNNEI. With 1 base removed from V and 13 bases from J, the gap between germline ends came to 15 bases. CDR3 sequence (DNA): TGTGCCAGCAGTGAAGGGAGGGCTAATTGGGAGTATTTT. Encoded protein: CASSEGRANWEYF.